The TCR beta chain described here comes from a study of long-term antiretroviral therapy in people with HIV (dated by TCRdb to 2022 to 2024). For context, the study as a whole: The earliest samples were collected roughly a decade before the 2015 WHO recommendation for immediate ART, at a time when ART was usually postponed until CD4 counts fell. This retrospective serial study examined whether starting ART and sustained HIV suppression were associated with changes in the composition and diversity of the TRB repertoire in peripheral blood. From 30 to 35 adults with confirmed HIV infection, the cohort provided some 200 cryopreserved PBMC samples, gathered serially across a mean of around six years (range 1-12). About 35% of the 30 participants with HIV were female. Test extractions of a monoclonal T-cell line alongside a few dozen polyclonal samples showed no cross-contamination during QIAcube processing. Findings and caveats that apply to the study as a whole: Inferences about post-ART repertoire changes are limited because no data were available on ART adherence, viral resistance or therapy changes. Narrower CDR3 length ranges were observed in HIV repertoires than in controls, and an antigen-experienced repertoire with only a slight naive shift after ART was suggested by the network structure. Because PBMC availability was limited, only the TCR beta chain was sequenced, with no alpha chain pairing. The samples span the years 2004 to 2017, and the ART regimens used may be less effective than current regimens. Starting ART was linked to a significant rise in TRB diversity, yet even with long-term ART the diversity remained significantly lower than in transplant donor controls. Because pre-ART samples had limited cell numbers, unsorted PBMC were profiled rather than sorted CD4+ and CD8+ T cells. The repertoire was dominated across all time points by expanded TRB clones identified before ART initiation, although this dominance was seen to fluctuate and to decrease in many PLHIV after ART.

From the cysteine up to the phenylalanine, the CDR3 has a length of 16 residues. Of the read, only the CDR3 DNA is kept; its 48 bases are in frame from base 1. V drops 5 bases and J drops 0 bases, leaving 16 bases in between. The germline V gene specifies KGHSH as CDR1 and LQKENI as CDR2. On this clone: Its specific antigen is unknown. Base qualities are not recorded, but no much larger clone differs from it by a single base.

Inclusion was restricted to participants for whom at least one PBMC sample before ART initiation and at least two post-ART samples were available. Every participant with HIV received treatment in the United States of America. Before DNA extraction, cryopreserved samples containing roughly 0.85-11 million PBMC were thawed and washed. At the time of the earliest PBMC sample, participants with HIV were aged between roughly 20 and 54 years. PBMC samples from each participant spanned 1-4 timepoints before ART initiation and 2-8 timepoints after ART initiation, with a median of 7 samples. Serial HIV viral load, CD4+ T-cell count, ART history and demographic data were obtained for every participant. A Qiagen kit on a QIAcube was used to extract genomic DNA from unsorted PBMC, with samples processed in batches of 12. The immunoSEQ hsTCRB v3.0 assay was used at survey level resolution for TRB variable region sequencing. TRB sequencing targeted a depth of about 40,000-55,000 T-cell genomes per sample. An Illumina MiSeq with a v3 150-cycle kit was used to sequence the pooled TRB libraries. In the authors' own workflow: Analysis of repertoires was carried out in R inside a reproducible Nextflow workflow spanning QC, data transformation and analysis. LymphoSeq2, an R package for exploring AIRR-Seq data, was used to implement the custom analyses. After excluding a few samples that yielded fewer than 5000 total TRB sequences, some 180 HIV repertoires remained for analysis. Among the roughly 190 retained HIV repertoires, 55 to 65 were collected before ART initiation and roughly 130 were collected after ART initiation. Repertoires were downsampled to 5000 TRB nucleotide sequences, and summary statistics were averaged over 100 downsampling iterations. TRB sequences were retained for analysis only if CDR3 regions of at least seven amino acids were present. Diversity was measured with a Shannon entropy-derived clonality score and the Gini coefficient. Repertoire networks linked the top 5000 CDR3 amino acid sequences whenever two sequences differed by an edit distance of one. For TRB CDR3 amino acid sequences, antigen specificity groups and MHC restriction were predicted with GLIPH2. Known CMV, EBV, HIV or tissue antigen associations were flagged by matching CDR3 amino acid sequences against VDJdb and McPAS-TCR. Pre-ART, post-ART and control groups were compared with Wilcoxon signed-rank tests and Holm-Bonferroni correction. What TCRdb holds here is the immuneACCESS table cut down to in-frame rearrangements. Part of the clones is not present; checked against another copy, under half of the missing clones reflect an unresolved V gene, and the others are unexplained. V and J calls and clone size are given by that table; D and trimming were obtained from the DNA. The sample records 30,000 to 35,000 clones, 65% to 85% of which are singletons. Around 8% of the sample is in the top ten clones.

The input for sequencing was unsorted PBMCs, taken 3.1 years after starting antiretroviral therapy. The receptor chain draws on TRBV18 and TRBJ1-1; there is no confident call for the D gene. The TCR was taken from a woman in her forties or fifties with HIV. For the CDR3, the sequence is CASSSGDRLMNTEAFF. The bases are TGTGCCAGCTCATCAGGAGACCGATTAATGAACACTGAAGCTTTCTTT.